This T cell receptor beta chain was obtained from a study of T cell repertoires in cytomegalovirus infection. Study information: The authors relied on CMV epitopes, both recently identified HLA-C-restricted and well-studied HLA-B-restricted. From public TCR beta signatures came an indication of both CMV infection and matching HLA type.

Whole-study results and caveats: Carriage of CMV together with the relevant HLA was identifiable through cumulative public TCR beta family frequency. The ex vivo response was dominated by HLA-C-restricted CMV-specific TCR beta clonotypes.

The CDR3 runs to 12 residues. Trimming at V came to 10 bases and at J to 7 bases, leaving 3 bases not matched to a gene. Germline-derived CDR1 and CDR2 are ENHRY and SYGVKD. Via MiXCR, TCRdb re-called the reads, giving one row per CDR3 protein. The top ten hold about 13% of the sample, which has 380,000 or so distinct CDR3 sequences, nearly 35% seen once. With regard to this clonotype: The antigen remains unidentified.

The gene calls are TRBV10-3 and TRBJ1-4; 10 bases map to TRBD1. The TCR was taken from a human donor in good health (CMV status not recorded). Some clones in this sample may be carry-over from other donors' samples. The specimen comprised cultured PBMCs, sampled from culture after CMV antigen stimulation. The CDR3 region is CATRTGGEKLFF. For the CDR3, the DNA is TGTGCCACGAGGACAGGGGGTGAAAAACTGTTTTTT.